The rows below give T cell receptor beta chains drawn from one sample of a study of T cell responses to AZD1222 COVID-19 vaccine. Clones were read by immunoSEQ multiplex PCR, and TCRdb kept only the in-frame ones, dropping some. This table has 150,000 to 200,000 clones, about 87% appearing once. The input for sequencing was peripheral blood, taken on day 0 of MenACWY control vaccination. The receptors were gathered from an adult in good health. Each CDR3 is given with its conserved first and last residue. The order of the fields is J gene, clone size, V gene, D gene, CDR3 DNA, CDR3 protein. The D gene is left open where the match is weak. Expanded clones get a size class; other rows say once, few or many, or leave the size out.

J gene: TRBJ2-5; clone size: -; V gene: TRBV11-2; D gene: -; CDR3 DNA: TGTGCCAGCAGCGTTGGGAGAACGGAGACCCAGTACTTC; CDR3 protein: CASSVGRTETQYF
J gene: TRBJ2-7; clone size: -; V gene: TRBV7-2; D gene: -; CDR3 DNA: TGTGCCAGCAGCGAGATCGGGGTCCAATACGAGCAGTACTTC; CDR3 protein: CASSEIGVQYEQYF
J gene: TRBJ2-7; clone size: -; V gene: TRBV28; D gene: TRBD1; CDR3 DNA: TGTGCCAGCAGTTTAAGAGGACAGGGGGGGGACGAGCAGTACTTC; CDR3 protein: CASSLRGQGGDEQYF
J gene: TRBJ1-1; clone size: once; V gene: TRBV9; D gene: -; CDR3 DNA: TGTGCCAGCGGGGGTCAGAACACTGAAGCTTTCTTT; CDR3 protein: CASGGQNTEAFF
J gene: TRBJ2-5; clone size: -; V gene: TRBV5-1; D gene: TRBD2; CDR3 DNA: TGCGCCAGCAGAGCGGGGGGGTACCAAGAGACCCAGTACTTC; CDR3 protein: CASRAGGYQETQYF
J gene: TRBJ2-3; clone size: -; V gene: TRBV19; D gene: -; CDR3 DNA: TGTGCCAGTAGTCCTTGGGCTGCCAGGGAGAAAGATACGCAGTATTTT; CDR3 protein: CASSPWAAREKDTQYF
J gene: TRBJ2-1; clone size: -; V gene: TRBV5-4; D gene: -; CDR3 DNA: TGTGCCAGCAGCTCATACAATGAGCAGTTCTTC; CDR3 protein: CASSSYNEQFF
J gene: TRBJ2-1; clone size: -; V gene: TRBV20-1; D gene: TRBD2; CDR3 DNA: TGCAGGGGACTAGCGGGCGACGAGCAGTTCTTC; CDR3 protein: CRGLAGDEQFF
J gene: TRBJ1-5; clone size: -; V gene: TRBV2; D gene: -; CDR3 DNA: TGTGCCAGCAGTGACGATTTATCCCAGCCCCAGCATTTT; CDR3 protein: CASSDDLSQPQHF
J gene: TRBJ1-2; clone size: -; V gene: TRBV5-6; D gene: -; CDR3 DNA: TGTGCCAGCAGCTTGACAGGCTCCCCATGGTATGGCTACACCTTC; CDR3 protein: CASSLTGSPWYGYTF
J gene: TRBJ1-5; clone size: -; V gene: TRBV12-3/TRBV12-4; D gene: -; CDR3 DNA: TGTGCCAGCAGTTTAGTGGGCAATCAGCCCCAGCATTTT; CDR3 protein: CASSLVGNQPQHF
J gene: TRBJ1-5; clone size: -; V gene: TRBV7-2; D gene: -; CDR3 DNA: TGTGCCAGCAGCTTAGCACCTCTTAGCAATCAGCCCCAGCATTTT; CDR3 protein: CASSLAPLSNQPQHF
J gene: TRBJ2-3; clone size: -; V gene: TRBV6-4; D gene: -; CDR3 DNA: TGTGCCAGCAGTGCAGGCAGCACAGATACGCAGTATTTT; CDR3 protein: CASSAGSTDTQYF
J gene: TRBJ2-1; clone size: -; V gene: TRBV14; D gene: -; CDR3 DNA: TGTGCCAGCAGCCAAGCGGTGCGTACTGAGCAGTTCTTC; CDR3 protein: CASSQAVRTEQFF
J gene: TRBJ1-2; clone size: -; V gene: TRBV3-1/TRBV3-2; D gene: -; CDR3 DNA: TGTGCCAGCAGCCAAGGGGACTATGGCTACACCTTC; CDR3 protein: CASSQGDYGYTF
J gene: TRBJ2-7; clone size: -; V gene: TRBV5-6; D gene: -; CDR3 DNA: TGTGCCAGCAGCCCCACGGCTGGCTACGAGCAGTACTTC; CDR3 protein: CASSPTAGYEQYF
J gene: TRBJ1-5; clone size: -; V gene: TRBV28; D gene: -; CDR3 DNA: TGTGCCAGCAGTTTATTAGAACAGCACAATCAGCCCCAGCATTTT; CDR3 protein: CASSLLEQHNQPQHF
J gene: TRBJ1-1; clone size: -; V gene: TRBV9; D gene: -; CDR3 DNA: TGTGCCAGCAGCGTAGGGGACCGGAGGGGGGGCACTGAAGCTTTCTTT; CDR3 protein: CASSVGDRRGGTEAFF
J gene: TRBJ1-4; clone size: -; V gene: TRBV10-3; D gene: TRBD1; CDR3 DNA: TGTGCCATCAGCCAGGACAGGGTTGACACTAATGAAAAACTGTTTTTT; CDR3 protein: CAISQDRVDTNEKLFF
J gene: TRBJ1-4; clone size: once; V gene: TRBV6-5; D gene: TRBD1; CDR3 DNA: TGTGCCAGCAGTTATGGGGACAGGGAAGGCGAAAAACTGTTTTTT; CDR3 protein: CASSYGDREGEKLFF
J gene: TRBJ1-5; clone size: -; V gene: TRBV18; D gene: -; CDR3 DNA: TGTGCCAGCTCACCTATTCCCCTCGATAGCAATCAGCCCCAGCATTTT; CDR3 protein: CASSPIPLDSNQPQHF
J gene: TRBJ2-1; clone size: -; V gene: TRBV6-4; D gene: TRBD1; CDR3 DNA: TGTGCCAGCAGTACCTCCGGGACAGAGCACAATGAGCAGTTCTTC; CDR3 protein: CASSTSGTEHNEQFF
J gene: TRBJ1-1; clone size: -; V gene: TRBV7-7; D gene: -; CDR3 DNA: TGTGCCAGCAGCTTTCAACCGGGGGCTGAAGCTTTCTTT; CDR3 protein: CASSFQPGAEAFF
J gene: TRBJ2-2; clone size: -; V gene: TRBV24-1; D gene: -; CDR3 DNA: TGTGCCACCAGTCTGTCCGGGGAGCTGTTTTTT; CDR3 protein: CATSLSGELFF
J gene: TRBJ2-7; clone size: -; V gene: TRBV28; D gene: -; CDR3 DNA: TGTGCCAGCAGTGGTAGACACCCCTACGAGCAGTACTTC; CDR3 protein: CASSGRHPYEQYF
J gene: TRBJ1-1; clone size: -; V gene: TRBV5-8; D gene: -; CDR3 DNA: TGTGCCAGCAGCTTGGCGTTAGGGGCAGGGACTGAAGCTTTCTTT; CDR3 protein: CASSLALGAGTEAFF
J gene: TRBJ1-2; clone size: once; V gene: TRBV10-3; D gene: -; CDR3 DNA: TGTGCCATCAGTGAGTTCCGCGTACGGGACTCCTGGGCCCCTAACTATGGCTACACCTTC; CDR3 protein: CAISEFRVRDSWAPNYGYTF
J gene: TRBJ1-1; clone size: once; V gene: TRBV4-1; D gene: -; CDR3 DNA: TGCGCCAGCAGCCAAGAAAGCTGGGGGAACACTGAAGCTTTCTTT; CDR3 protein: CASSQESWGNTEAFF
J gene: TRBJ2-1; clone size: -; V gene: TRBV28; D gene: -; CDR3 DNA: TGTGCCAGCAGTTTAAGAATACGGAGGACCGACAATGAGCAGTTCTTC; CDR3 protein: CASSLRIRRTDNEQFF
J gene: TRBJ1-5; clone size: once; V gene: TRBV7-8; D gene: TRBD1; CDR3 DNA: TGTGCCAGCAGCTCCCTGACAGGGGTTAGCAATCAGCCCCAGCATTTT; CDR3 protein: CASSSLTGVSNQPQHF
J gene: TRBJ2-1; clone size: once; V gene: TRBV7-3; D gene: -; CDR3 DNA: TGTGCCAGCAGCTTACAGGAGCAGCCCTACAATGAGCAGTTCTTC; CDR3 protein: CASSLQEQPYNEQFF